This passage covers 7 T cell receptor beta chains from one sample sequenced in a study of cytomegalovirus exposure and HLA in healthy donors. The PCR made use of 60 Vbeta and 13 Jbeta primers. Data came from immunoSEQ multiplex PCR; TCRdb stores just in-frame clones and leaves some out. Of roughly 160,000 clones in the sample, approximately 88% were seen once. The specimen sequenced was PBMCs. These receptors came from a boy younger than 10 in good health and CMV-seronegative.

Details on this clone: The same CDR3 can be traced to other DNA sequences in this sample. CDR3 DNA: TGTGCCAGCAGCTTGCAGGGCCGTAATTCACCCCTCCACTTT. Encoded protein: CASSLQGRNSPLHF. The chain combines TRBV5-6 with TRBJ1-6, with D possibly TRBD1 on 5 matching bases. The germline V and J ends were trimmed by 1 base and 6 bases, with 8 bases remaining between them. The germline gives CDR1 SGHDT, CDR2 YYEEEE. The length of the CDR3 is 14 residues.

The chain couples TRBV4-3 to TRBJ1-5; D unclear. The germline gives CDR1 LGHNA, CDR2 YSLEER. This CDR3 region has 15 residues. V lost 0 bases to trimming and J lost 3 bases, with 9 bases between them. CDR3 coding DNA: TGCGCCAGCAGCCAAGATCTGGCCACCAATCAGCCCCAGCATTTT. This translates into CASSQDLATNQPQHF.

The chain is built from TRBV2 and TRBJ2-5; 8 bases agree with TRBD2. This CDR3 has 14 amino acids. The germline V gene encodes CDR1 SNHLY and CDR2 FYNNEI. V lost 4 bases and J lost 4; bases outside the gene matches: 5. The CDR3 region has the DNA TGTGCCAGCAGTGGCAGTCTAGCGGGAGAGACCCAGTACTTC. Protein product: CASSGSLAGETQYF.

The V and J genes are TRBV7-9 and TRBJ2-1; 7 positions match TRBD2. Germline trimming cut 0 bases from V and 6 bases from J; bases unmatched to any gene: 14. Germline V gene data show CDR1 as SEHNR and CDR2 as FQNEAQ (reference sequence). CDR3 length equals 18 residues. The CDR3 nucleotides are TGTGCCAGCAGCTTAGCGCTGAGAGGAGCGGGGAATATCAATGAGCAGTTCTTC. Translated, it gives CASSLALRGAGNINEQFF.

This clone was counted once. In DNA form, the CDR3 reads TGTGCCAGCAGCCTAACCCCGAACGACAGGGCCGGAGCTTTCTTT. Its protein is CASSLTPNDRAGAFF. The chain recombines TRBV27 with TRBJ1-1; 7 bases map to TRBD1. Trimming at V came to 6 bases and at J to 10 bases, leaving 17 bases not matched to a gene. In germline, CDR1 is MNHEY, CDR2 SMNVEV (reference sequence). This CDR3 contains 15 residues.

V and J are TRBV27 and TRBJ1-6; maybe TRBD1 (5 bases). This CDR3 comprises 12 residues. The germline gives CDR1 MNHEY, CDR2 SMNVEV (reference sequence). V was trimmed by 5 bases and J by 7 bases, leaving 6 bases between them. The CDR3 reads CASSRQNSPLHF. In DNA, the CDR3 is TGTGCCAGCAGTAGACAGAATTCACCCCTCCACTTT.

This chain joins TRBV7-3 and TRBJ2-1; 11 positions agree with TRBD2. This CDR3 has 18 amino acids. CDR1 is SGHTA and CDR2 is FQGTGA in the germline V gene. V dropped 2 bases and J dropped 5; count of bases not matched to a gene: 11. CDR3 DNA: TGTGCCAGCAGCTTACCGCTAAGAGGGACTAGCGGCGACAATGAGCAGTTCTTC. Translation: CASSLPLRGTSGDNEQFF.